This TCR beta chain was recorded in a study of control samples from healthy donors and cancer patients. The assay was immunoSEQ multiplex PCR, and TCRdb's table has in-frame clones only and misses some. The sample yields under 150,000 clones, about nine tenths seen once. CDR3 length: 22 residues. Germline CDR1 MNHNY, CDR2 SVGAGI (reference sequence). V gave up 5 bases and J gave up 0 bases; unmatched junction bases: 17. This sequence joins TRBV6-6 and TRBJ2-3, with TRBD2 matching over 16 bases. Sequencing used blood. This clonotype was sampled from a man aged 25-45 years in good health. CDR3 region: CASSHHPTGLAGGPYSTDTQYF. The DNA for the CDR3 is TGTGCCAGCAGTCACCACCCAACGGGACTAGCGGGAGGGCCTTACAGCACAGATACGCAGTATTTT.